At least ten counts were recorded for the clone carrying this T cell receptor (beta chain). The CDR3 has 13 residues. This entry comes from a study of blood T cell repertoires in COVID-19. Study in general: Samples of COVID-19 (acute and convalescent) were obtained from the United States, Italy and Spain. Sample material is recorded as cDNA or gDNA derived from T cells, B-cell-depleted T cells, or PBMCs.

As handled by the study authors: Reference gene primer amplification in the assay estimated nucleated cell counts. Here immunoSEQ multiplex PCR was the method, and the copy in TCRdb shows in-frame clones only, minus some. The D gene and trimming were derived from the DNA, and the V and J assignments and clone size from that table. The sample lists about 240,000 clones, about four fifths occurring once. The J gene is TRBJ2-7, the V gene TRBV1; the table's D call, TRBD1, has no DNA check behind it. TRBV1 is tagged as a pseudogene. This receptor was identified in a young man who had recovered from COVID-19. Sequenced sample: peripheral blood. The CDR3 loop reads CTSSLARVIKQYF. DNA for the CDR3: TGCACCAGCAGCCTGGCCAGGGTAATAAAGCAGTACTTC.